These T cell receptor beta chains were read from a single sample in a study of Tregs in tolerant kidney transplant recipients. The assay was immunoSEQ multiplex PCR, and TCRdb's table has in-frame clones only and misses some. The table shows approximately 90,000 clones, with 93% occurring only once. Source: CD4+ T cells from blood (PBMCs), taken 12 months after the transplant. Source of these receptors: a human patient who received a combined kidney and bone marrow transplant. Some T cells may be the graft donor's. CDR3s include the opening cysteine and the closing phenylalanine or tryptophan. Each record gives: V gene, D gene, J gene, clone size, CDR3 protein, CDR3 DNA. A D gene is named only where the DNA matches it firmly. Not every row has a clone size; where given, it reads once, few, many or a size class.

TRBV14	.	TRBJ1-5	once	CASSQVTEINQPQHF	TGTGCCAGCAGCCAGGTGACAGAGATCAATCAGCCCCAGCATTTT
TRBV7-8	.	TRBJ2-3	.	CASSNWRGTDTQYF	TGTGCCAGCAGCAATTGGAGGGGCACAGATACGCAGTATTTT
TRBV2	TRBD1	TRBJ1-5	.	CASSERTGPYSNQPQHF	TGTGCCAGCAGTGAAAGGACAGGGCCATATAGCAATCAGCCCCAGCATTTT
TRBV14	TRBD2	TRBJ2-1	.	CASSQASGYNEQFF	TGTGCCAGCAGCCAGGCTAGCGGCTACAATGAGCAGTTCTTC
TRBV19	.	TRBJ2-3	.	CASSTITSTDTQYF	TGTGCCAGTAGTACTATAACTAGCACAGATACGCAGTATTTT
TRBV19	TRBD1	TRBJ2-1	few	CASNTGTGTHEQFF	TGTGCCAGTAATACCGGGACAGGGACGCATGAGCAGTTCTTC
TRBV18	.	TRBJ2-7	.	CASSRGRSSYEQYF	TGTGCCAGCTCACGGGGGCGTAGCTCCTACGAGCAGTACTTC
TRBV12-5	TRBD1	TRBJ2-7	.	CASGLVLGQGLTYEQYF	TGTGCTAGTGGTTTGGTACTAGGACAGGGGTTGACCTACGAGCAGTACTTC
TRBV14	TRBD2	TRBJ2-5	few	CASSPLLAVGETQYF	TGTGCCAGCAGCCCTTTGCTAGCGGTGGGAGAGACCCAGTACTTC
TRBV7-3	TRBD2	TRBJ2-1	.	CASSAQSSGRVDEQFF	TGTGCCAGCAGCGCCCAATCTAGCGGGAGAGTCGATGAGCAGTTCTTC
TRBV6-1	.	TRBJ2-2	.	CASSDRQGMNTGELFF	TGTGCCAGCAGTGACCGGCAGGGGATGAACACCGGGGAGCTGTTTTTT
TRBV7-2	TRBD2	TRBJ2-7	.	CASSSPFKLAGLSYEQYF	TGTGCCAGCAGCTCTCCATTCAAACTAGCGGGGCTCTCCTACGAGCAGTACTTC
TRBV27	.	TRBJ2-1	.	CASSPTGVQGYNEQFF	TGTGCCAGCAGCCCCACGGGTGTCCAGGGCTACAATGAGCAGTTCTTC
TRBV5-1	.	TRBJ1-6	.	CASSLGQGSYNSPLHF	TGCGCCAGCAGCTTGGGCCAGGGCTCCTATAATTCACCCCTCCACTTT
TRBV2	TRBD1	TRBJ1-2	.	CASPGQGPVYTF	TGTGCCAGTCCGGGACAGGGGCCCGTCTACACCTTC
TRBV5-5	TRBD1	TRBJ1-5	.	CASSLGTGVSQPQHF	TGTGCCAGCAGCCTTGGGACAGGGGTATCCCAGCCCCAGCATTTT
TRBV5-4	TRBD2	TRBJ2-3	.	CASSLGSGGTDTQYF	TGTGCCAGCAGCTTGGGGAGCGGGGGCACAGATACGCAGTATTTT
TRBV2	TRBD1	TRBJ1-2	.	CASRPTGIDGYTF	TGTGCCAGCAGGCCGACAGGGATAGATGGCTACACCTTC
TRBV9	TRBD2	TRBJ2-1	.	CASSVAELAGDKQFF	TGTGCCAGCAGCGTAGCAGAACTAGCGGGAGATAAGCAGTTCTTC
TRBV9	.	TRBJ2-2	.	CASSDPPQGPSNTGELFF	TGTGCCAGCAGCGATCCGCCGCAGGGCCCCTCGAACACCGGGGAGCTGTTTTTT
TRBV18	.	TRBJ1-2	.	CASSATGVAGYGYTF	TGTGCCAGCTCGGCGACGGGGGTGGCGGGCTATGGCTACACCTTC
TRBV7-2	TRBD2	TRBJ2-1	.	CASSFSGTSGYYNEQFF	TGTGCCAGCAGCTTTTCCGGGACTAGCGGGTACTACAATGAGCAGTTCTTC
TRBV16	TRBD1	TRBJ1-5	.	CASSQSLTGGRNQPQHF	TGTGCCAGCAGCCAATCCTTGACAGGGGGTCGCAATCAGCCCCAGCATTTT
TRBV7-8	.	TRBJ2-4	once	CASSLTRDKKNIQYF	TGTGCCAGCAGCTTAACCCGGGACAAGAAAAACATTCAGTACTTC
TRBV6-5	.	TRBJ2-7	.	CASSQQGSYEQYF	TGTGCCAGCAGCCAACAGGGTTCCTACGAGCAGTACTTC
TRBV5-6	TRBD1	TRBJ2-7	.	CASSLGQGAWEQYF	TGTGCCAGCAGCTTGGGCCAGGGGGCTTGGGAGCAGTACTTC
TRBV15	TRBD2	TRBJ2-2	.	CATSRKLANYGELFF	TGTGCCACCAGCAGAAAACTAGCGAACTACGGGGAGCTGTTTTTT
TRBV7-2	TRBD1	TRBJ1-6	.	CASSQRQGNSPLHF	TGTGCCAGCAGCCAAAGACAGGGGAATTCACCCCTCCACTTT
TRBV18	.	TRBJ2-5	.	CASSPGLEKAQYF	TGTGCCAGCTCACCCGGTTTGGAGAAAGCCCAGTACTTC
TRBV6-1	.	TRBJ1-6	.	CASSGGRAENNSPLHF	TGTGCCAGCAGTGGCGGGAGGGCGGAGAATAATTCCCCCCTCCACTTT
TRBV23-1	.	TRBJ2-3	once	CASSRQPCTDTQYF	TGCGCCAGCAGTCGACAGCCCTGCACAGATACGCAGTATTTT
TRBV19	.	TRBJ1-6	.	CASSRGSQDNSPLHF	TGTGCCAGTAGTCGGGGGAGTCAGGATAATTCACCCCTCCACTTT
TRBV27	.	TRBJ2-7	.	CASSLLQGNFRGEQYF	TGTGCCAGCAGTTTATTACAGGGAAATTTTAGAGGTGAGCAGTACTTC
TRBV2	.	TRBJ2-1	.	CASSFTIRGTEQFF	TGTGCCAGCAGTTTCACGATACGGGGGACTGAGCAGTTCTTC
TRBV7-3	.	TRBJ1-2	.	CASSQNGRSYTF	TGTGCCAGCAGCCAAAACGGTCGTAGCTACACCTTC
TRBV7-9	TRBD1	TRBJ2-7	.	CAYSGTGTYEQYF	TGTGCCTATTCCGGGACAGGGACCTACGAGCAGTACTTC
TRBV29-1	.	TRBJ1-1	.	CSEITTDEAFF	TGCAGCGAGATTACGACAGATGAAGCTTTCTTT
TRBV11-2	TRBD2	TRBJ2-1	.	CASRGLAGGEQFF	TGTGCCAGCAGGGGACTAGCGGGGGGTGAGCAGTTCTTC
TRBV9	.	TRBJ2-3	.	CASSVEGVTDTQYF	TGTGCCAGCAGCGTAGAGGGAGTCACAGATACGCAGTATTTT
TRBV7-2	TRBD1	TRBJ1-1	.	CASSRQGFQTEAFF	TGTGCCAGCAGCCGACAGGGATTCCAAACTGAAGCTTTCTTT
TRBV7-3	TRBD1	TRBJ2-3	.	CASSLEGTGADTQYF	TGTGCCAGCAGCTTAGAAGGAACAGGGGCAGATACGCAGTATTTT
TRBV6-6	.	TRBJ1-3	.	CASSSVQKNTIYF	TGTGCCAGCAGTTCAGTGCAGAAGAACACCATATATTTT
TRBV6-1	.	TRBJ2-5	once	CASSTEIQETQYF	TGTGCCAGCTCTACGGAGATCCAAGAGACCCAGTACTTC
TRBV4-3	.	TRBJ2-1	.	CASSRRSTSGDEQFF	TGCGCCAGCAGCCGAAGGAGCACCTCCGGGGATGAGCAGTTCTTC
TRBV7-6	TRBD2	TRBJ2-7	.	CASSLGLAGVYEQYF	TGTGCCAGCAGCCTGGGACTAGCGGGAGTCTACGAGCAGTACTTC
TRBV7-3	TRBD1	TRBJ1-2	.	CASSSQGQGVDGYTF	TGTGCCAGCAGCTCCCAGGGACAGGGGGTAGATGGCTACACCTTC
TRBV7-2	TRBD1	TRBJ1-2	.	CASSFASGQTNYGYTF	TGTGCCAGCAGTTTTGCATCGGGACAGACTAACTATGGCTACACCTTC
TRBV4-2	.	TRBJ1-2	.	CASSQDVQGYGYTF	TGTGCCAGCAGCCAAGATGTCCAGGGCTATGGCTACACCTTC
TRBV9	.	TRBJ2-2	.	CASSVTGTPLGELFF	TGTGCCAGCAGCGTAACCGGGACTCCCCTCGGGGAGCTGTTTTTT
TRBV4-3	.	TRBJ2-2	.	CASRRKGAGELFF	TGCGCCAGCAGAAGAAAAGGGGCCGGGGAGCTGTTTTTT
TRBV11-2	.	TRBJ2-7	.	CASSLFRGTYEQYF	TGTGCCAGCAGCTTATTCCGGGGTACCTACGAGCAGTACTTC
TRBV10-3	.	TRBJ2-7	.	CAISFTSYEQYF	TGTGCCATCAGTTTTACTTCCTACGAGCAGTACTTC
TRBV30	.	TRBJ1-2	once	CALTPNYGYTF	TGTGCCTTGACACCAAACTATGGCTACACCTTC